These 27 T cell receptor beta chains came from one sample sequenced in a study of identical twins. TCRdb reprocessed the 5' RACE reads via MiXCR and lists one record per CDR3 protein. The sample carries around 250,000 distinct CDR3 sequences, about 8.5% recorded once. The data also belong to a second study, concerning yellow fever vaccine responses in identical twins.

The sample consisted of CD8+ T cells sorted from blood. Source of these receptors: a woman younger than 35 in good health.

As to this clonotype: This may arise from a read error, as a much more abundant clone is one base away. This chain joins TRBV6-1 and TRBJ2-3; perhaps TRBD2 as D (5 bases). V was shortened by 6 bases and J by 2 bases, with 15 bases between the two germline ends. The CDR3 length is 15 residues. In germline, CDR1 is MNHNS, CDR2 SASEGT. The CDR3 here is CASSESGELTDTQYF. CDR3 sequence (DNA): TGTGCCAGCAGCGAGTCCGGGGAGCTCACAGATACGCAGTATTTT.

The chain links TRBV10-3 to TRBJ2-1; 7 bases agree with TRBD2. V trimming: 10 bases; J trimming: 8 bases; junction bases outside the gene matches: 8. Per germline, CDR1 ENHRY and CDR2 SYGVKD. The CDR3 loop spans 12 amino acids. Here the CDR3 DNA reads TGTGCCACCGCGGGTGCGGGAGATGAGCAGTTCTTC. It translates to CATAGAGDEQFF.

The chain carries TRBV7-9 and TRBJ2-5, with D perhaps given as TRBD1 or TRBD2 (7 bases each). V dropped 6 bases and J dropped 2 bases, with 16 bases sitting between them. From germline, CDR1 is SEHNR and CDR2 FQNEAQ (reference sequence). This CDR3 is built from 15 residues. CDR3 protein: CASSSQRDSQETQYF. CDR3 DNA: TGTGCCAGCAGTTCCCAGCGGGACAGTCAAGAGACCCAGTACTTC.

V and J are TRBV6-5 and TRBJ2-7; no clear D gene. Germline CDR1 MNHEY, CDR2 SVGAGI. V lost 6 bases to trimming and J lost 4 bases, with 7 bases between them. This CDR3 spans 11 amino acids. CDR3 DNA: TGTGCCAGCAGGTTTGGGTACGAGCAGTACTTC. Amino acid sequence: CASRFGYEQYF.

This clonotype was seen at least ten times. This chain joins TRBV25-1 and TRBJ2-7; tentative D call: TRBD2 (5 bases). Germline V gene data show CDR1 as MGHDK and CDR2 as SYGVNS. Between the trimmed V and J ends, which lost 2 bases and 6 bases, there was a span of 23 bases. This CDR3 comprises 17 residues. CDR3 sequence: CASSERGLRVISSEQYF. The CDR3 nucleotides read TGTGCCAGCAGTGAAAGAGGGTTGAGGGTCATCAGCTCCGAGCAGTACTTC.

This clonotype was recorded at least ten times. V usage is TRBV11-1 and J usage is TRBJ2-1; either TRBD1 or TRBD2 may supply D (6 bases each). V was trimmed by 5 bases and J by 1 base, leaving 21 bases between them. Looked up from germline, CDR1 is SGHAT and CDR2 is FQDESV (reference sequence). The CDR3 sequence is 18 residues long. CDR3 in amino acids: CASSLSGVGGMSYNEQFF. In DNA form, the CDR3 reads TGTGCCAGCAGCCTGTCGGGGGTTGGGGGCATGTCCTACAATGAGCAGTTCTTC.

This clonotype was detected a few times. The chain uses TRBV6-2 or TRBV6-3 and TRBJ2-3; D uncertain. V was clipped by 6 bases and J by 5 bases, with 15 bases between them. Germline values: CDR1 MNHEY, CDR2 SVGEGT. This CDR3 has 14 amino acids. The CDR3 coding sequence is TGTGCCAGCAGGGCAGCCTTGATGGGAGATACGCAGTATTTT. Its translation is CASRAALMGDTQYF.

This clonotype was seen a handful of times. The CDR3 DNA reads as TGTGCCAGCAGCTTAGTCGGTGACAGGATCTCCTACGAGCAGTACTTC. It specifies CASSLVGDRISYEQYF. The chain uses TRBV7-9 and TRBJ2-7; possibly TRBD1 for D (6 bases). The CDR3 extends over 16 amino acids. The germline V gene has CDR1 SEHNR and CDR2 FQNEAQ (reference sequence). V was shortened by 1 base and J by 0 bases, with 13 bases between the two germline ends.

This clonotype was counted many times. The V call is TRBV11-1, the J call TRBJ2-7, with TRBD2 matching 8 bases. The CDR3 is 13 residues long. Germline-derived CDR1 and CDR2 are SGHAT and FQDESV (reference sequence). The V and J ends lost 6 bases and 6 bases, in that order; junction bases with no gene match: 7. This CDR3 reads CASRSRAGVEQYF. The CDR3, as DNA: TGTGCCAGCAGGTCTCGAGCGGGAGTCGAGCAGTACTTC.

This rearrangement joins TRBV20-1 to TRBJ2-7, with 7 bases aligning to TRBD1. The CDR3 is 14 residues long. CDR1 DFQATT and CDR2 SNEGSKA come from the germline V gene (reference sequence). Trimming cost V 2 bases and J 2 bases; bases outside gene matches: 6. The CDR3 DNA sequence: TGCAGTGCTAGAATACAGGGGTCCCCCTACGAGCAGTACTTC. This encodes CSARIQGSPYEQYF.

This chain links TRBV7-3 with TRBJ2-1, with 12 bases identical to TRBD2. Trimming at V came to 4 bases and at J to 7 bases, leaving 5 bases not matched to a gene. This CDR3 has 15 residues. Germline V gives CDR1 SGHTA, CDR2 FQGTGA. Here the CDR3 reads CASSSLAGGTNEQFF. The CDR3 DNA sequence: TGTGCCAGCAGCTCCCTAGCGGGGGGGACGAATGAGCAGTTCTTC.

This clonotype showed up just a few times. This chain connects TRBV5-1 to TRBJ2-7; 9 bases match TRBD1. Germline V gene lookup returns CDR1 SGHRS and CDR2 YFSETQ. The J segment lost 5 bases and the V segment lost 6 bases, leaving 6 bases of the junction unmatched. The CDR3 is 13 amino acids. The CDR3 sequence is CASTGTGRNEQYF. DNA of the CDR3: TGCGCCAGCACCGGGACAGGGAGGAACGAGCAGTACTTC. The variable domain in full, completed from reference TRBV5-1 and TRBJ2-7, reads KAGVTQTPRYLIKTRGQQVTLSCSPISGHRSVSWYQQTPGQGLQFLFEYFSETQRNKGNFPGRFSGRQFSNSRSEMNVSTLELGDSALYLCASTGTGRNEQYFGPGTRLTVT.

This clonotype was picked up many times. CDR3: CAISERAEAFF. CDR3 DNA: TGTGCCATCAGTGAAAGGGCTGAAGCTTTCTTT. The chain joins TRBV10-3 to TRBJ1-1; D remains unclear. CDR1 and CDR2 from the germline V gene are ENHRY and SYGVKD. V lost 3 bases and J 6 bases, leaving 5 bases between the germline ends. This CDR3 is 11 amino acids long.

CDR3 sequence reads: CASRQVASTDTQYF. Written as DNA, the CDR3 is TGTGCCAGCAGACAGGTCGCTAGCACAGATACGCAGTATTTT. The chain couples TRBV7-3 to TRBJ2-3, with D possibly matching TRBD1 (5 bases). V was pared by 6 bases and J by 0 bases, with 10 bases between. Germline V lookup: CDR1 SGHTA, CDR2 FQGTGA. The CDR3 runs to 14 residues.

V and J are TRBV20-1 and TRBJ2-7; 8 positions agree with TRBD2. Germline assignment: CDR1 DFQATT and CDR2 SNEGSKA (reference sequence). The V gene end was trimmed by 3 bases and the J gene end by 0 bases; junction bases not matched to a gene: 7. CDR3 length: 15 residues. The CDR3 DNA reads TGCAGTGCTAGTCCCGGTAGCGGGGACTCCTACGAGCAGTACTTC. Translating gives CSASPGSGDSYEQYF.

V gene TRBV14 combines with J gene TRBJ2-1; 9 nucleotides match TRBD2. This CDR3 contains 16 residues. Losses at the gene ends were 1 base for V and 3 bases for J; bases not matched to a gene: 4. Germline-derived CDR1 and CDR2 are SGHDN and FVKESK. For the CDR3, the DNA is TGTGCCAGCAGCCAAGCAGGGACTAGCAACTACAATGAGCAGTTCTTC. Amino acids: CASSQAGTSNYNEQFF.

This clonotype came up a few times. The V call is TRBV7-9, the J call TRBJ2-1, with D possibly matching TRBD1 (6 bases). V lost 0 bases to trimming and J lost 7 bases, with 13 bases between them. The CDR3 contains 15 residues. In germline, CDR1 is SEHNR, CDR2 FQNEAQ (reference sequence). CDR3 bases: TGTGCCAGCAGCTTAGCGCTGCCAGGGGTAAATGAGCAGTTCTTC. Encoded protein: CASSLALPGVNEQFF.

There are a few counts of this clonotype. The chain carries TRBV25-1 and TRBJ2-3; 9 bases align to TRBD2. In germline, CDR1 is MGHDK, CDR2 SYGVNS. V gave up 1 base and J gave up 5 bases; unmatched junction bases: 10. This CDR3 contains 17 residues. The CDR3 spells CASSEWKREARGDTQYF. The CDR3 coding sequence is TGTGCCAGCAGTGAATGGAAGCGGGAGGCTCGCGGAGATACGCAGTATTTT.

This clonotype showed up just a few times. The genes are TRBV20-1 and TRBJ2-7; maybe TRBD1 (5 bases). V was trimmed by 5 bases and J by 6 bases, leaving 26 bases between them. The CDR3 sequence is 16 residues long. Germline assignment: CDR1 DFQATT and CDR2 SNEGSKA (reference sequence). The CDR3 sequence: CSAPTPHVGRISEQYF. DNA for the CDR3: TGCAGTGCTCCCACCCCCCACGTGGGGCGGATTAGCGAGCAGTACTTC.

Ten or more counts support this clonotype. CDR3 coding DNA: TGCAGCGCACAAACCTACAATGAGCAGTTCTTC. Its translation is CSAQTYNEQFF. The rearrangement joins TRBV29-1 to TRBJ2-1; D gene unclear. This CDR3 is 11 amino acids long. Germline V gene data show CDR1 as SQVTM and CDR2 as ANQGSEA. Trimming cost V 7 bases and J 2 bases, with 6 bases left between them.

The CDR3 nucleotides read TGTGCCAGCAGTGCTGACAGGGGAAGCTCCTACGAGCAGTACTTC. Translating it yields CASSADRGSSYEQYF. The rearrangement joins TRBV28 to TRBJ2-7; TRBD1 matches 8 bases. Germline CDR1 MDHEN, CDR2 SYDVKM. After removal of 5 bases from V and 0 bases from J, the junction contained 6 bases not matched to a gene. This CDR3 spans 15 amino acids.

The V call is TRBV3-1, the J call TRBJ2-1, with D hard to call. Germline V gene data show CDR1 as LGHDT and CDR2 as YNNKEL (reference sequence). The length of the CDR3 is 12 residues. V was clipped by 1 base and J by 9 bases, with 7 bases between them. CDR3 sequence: CASSQVSGEQFF. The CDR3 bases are TGTGCCAGCAGCCAAGTATCAGGTGAGCAGTTCTTC.

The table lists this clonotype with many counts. Here the CDR3 DNA reads TGTGCCAGCAGCTTGTCGACTAGCGGGAGAAAAAACGGGGAGCTGTTTTTT. Encoded protein: CASSLSTSGRKNGELFF. The chain is built from TRBV5-5 and TRBJ2-2; 12 bases fit TRBD2. Germline trimming cut 1 base from V and 7 bases from J; bases unmatched to any gene: 8. CDR1 is SGHKS and CDR2 is YYEKEE in the germline V gene (reference sequence). The CDR3 runs 17 residues.

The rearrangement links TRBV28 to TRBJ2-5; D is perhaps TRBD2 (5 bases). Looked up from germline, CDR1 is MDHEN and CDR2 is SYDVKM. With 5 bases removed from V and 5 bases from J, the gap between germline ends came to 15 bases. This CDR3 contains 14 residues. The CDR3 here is CASSPDGVGETQYF. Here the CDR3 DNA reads TGTGCCAGCAGTCCCGACGGGGTTGGGGAGACCCAGTACTTC. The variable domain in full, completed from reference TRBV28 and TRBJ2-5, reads DVKVTQSSRYLVKRTGEKVFLECVQDMDHENMFWYRQDPGLGLRLIYFSYDVKMKEKGDIPEGYSVSREKKERFSLILESASTNQTSMYLCASSPDGVGETQYFGPGTRLLVL.

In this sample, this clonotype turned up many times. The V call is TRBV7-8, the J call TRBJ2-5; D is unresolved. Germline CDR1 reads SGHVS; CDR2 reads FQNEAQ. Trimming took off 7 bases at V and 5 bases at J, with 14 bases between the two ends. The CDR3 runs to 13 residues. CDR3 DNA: TGTGCCAGCACCCCCAAGGAAGATGAGACCCAGTACTTC. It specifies CASTPKEDETQYF.

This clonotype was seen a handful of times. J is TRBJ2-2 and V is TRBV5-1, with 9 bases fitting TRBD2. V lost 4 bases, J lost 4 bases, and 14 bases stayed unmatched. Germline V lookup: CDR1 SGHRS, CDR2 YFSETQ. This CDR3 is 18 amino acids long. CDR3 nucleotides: TGCGCCAGCAGCCCTAATAGACCGGGACTAGCAACCACCGGGGAGCTGTTTTTT. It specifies CASSPNRPGLATTGELFF.

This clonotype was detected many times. CDR3 protein: CSVEETGAAFF. Written as DNA, the CDR3 is TGCAGCGTTGAAGAAACGGGAGCGGCTTTCTTT. This chain joins TRBV29-1 and TRBJ1-1; D not resolved. The CDR3 is 11 residues long. Trimming cost V 0 bases and J 11 bases, with 10 bases left between them. Per germline, CDR1 SQVTM and CDR2 ANQGSEA. Using reference TRBV29-1 and TRBJ1-1 for the parts outside the CDR3, the full variable domain is SAVISQKPSRDICQRGTSLTIQCQVDSQVTMMFWYRQQPGQSLTLIATANQGSEATYESGFVIDKFPISRPNLTFSTLTVSNMSPEDSSIYLCSVEETGAAFFGQGTRLTVV.